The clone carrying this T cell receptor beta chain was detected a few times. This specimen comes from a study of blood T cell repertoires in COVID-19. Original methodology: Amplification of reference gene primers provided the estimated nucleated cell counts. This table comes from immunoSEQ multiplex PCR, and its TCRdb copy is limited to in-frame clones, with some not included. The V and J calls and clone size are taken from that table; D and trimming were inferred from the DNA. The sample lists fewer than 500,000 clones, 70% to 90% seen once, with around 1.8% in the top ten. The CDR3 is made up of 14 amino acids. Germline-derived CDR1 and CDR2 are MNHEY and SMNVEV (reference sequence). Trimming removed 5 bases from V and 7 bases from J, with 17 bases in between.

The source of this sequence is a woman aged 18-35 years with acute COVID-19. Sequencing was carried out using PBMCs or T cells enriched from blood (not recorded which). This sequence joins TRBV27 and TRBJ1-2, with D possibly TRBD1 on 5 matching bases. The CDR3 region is CASSHRFDSFGYTF. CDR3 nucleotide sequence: TGTGCCAGCAGTCACCGCTTCGACAGTTTTGGCTACACCTTC.